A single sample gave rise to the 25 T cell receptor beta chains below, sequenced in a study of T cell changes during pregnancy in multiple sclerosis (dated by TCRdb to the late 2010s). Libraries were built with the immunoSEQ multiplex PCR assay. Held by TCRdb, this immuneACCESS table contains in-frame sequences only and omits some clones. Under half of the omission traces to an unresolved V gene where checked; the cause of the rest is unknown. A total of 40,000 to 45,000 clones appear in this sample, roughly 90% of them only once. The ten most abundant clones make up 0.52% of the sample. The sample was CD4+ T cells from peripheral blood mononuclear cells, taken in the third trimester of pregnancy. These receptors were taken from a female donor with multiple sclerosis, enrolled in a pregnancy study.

The CDR3 bases are TGTGCCAGCAGCCCCGGGAGATCGGAGACCCAGTACTTC. It codes for CASSPGRSETQYF. The V and J genes are TRBV7-3 and TRBJ2-5; a weak D match, TRBD2 (6 bases). The CDR3 has 13 residues. The V gene lost 5 bases and the J gene lost 5 bases, with 12 bases spanning the gap. From germline, CDR1 is SGHTA and CDR2 FQGTGA.

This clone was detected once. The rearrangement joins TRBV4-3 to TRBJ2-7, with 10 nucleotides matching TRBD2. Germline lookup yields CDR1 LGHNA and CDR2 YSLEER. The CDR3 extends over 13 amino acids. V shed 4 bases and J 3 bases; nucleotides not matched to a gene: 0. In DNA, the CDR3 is TGCGCCAGCAGCCGGACTAGCGGCTACGAGCAGTACTTC. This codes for CASSRTSGYEQYF.

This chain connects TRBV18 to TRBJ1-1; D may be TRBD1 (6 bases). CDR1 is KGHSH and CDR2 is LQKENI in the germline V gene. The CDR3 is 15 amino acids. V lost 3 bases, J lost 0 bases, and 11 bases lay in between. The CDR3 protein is CASSPVDSMNTEAFF. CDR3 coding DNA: TGTGCCAGCTCACCGGTGGACAGCATGAACACTGAAGCTTTCTTT.

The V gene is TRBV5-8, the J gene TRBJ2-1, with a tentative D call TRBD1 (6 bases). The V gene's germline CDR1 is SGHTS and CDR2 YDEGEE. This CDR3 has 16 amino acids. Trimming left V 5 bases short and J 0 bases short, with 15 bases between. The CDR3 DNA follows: TGTGCCAGCAGTCAAGGGGACATCTTCTCCTACAATGAGCAGTTCTTC. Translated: CASSQGDIFSYNEQFF.

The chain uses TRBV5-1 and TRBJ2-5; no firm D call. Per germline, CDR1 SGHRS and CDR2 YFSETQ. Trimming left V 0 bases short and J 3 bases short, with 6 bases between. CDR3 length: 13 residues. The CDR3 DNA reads TGCGCCAGCAGCTTGGTGCCAGAAGAGACCCAGTACTTC. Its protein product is CASSLVPEETQYF.

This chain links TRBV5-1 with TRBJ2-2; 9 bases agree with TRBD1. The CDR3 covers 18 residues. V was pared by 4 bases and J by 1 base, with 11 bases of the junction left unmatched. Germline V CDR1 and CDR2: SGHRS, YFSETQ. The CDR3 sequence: CASSGRDRVAKNTGELFF. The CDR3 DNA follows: TGCGCCAGCAGCGGCCGGGACAGGGTTGCCAAGAACACCGGGGAGCTGTTTTTT.

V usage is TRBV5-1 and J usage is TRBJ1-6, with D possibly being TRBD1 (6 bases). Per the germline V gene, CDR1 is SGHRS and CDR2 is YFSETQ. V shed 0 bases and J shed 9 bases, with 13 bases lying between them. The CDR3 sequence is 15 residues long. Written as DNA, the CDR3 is TGCGCCAGCAGCTTGGCCGTAGGGGGTGGTTCACCCCTCCACTTT. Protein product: CASSLAVGGGSPLHF.

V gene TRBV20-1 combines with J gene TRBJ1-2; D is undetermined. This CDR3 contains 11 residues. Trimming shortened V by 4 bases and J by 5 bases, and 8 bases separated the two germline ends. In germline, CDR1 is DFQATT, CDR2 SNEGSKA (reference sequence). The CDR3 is CSATDFYGYTF. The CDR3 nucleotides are TGCAGTGCTACGGACTTTTATGGCTACACCTTC.

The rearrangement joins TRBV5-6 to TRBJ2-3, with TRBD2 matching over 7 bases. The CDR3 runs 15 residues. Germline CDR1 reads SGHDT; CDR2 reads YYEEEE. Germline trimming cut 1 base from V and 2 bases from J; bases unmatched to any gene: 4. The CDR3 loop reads CASSLSRDYTDTQYF. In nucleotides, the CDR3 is TGTGCCAGCAGCTTGAGCCGGGACTACACAGATACGCAGTATTTT.

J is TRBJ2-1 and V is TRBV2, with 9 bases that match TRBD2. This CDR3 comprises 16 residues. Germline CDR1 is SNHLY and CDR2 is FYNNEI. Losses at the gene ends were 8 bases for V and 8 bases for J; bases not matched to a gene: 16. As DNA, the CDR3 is TGTGCCAGCGTTTCAAGCGGGGGGCGTCTTCTAGATGAGCAGTTCTTC. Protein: CASVSSGGRLLDEQFF.

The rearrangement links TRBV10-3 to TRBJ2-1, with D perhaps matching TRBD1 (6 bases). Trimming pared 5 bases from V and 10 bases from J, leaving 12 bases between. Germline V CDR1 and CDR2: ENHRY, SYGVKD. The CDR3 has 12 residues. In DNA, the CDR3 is TGTGCCATCAGTATACAGGGTTCCGAGCAGTTCTTC. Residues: CAISIQGSEQFF.

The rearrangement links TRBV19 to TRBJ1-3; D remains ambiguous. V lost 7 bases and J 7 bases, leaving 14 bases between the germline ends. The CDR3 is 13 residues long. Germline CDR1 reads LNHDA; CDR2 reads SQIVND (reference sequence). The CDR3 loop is CASNAAVGNTIYF. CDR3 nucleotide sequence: TGTGCCAGTAATGCGGCTGTCGGCAACACCATATATTTT.

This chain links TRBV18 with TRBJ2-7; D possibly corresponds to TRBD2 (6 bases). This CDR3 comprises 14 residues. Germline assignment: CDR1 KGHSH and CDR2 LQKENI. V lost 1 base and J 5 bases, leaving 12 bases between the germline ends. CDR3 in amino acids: CASSPLAEAHEQYF. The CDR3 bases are TGTGCCAGCTCACCACTAGCGGAGGCCCACGAGCAGTACTTC.

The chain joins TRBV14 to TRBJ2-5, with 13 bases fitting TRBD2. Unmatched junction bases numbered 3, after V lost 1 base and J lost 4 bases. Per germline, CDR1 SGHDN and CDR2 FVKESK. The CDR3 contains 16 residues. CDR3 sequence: CASSQGGLAGRETQYF. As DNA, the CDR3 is TGTGCCAGCAGCCAAGGGGGACTAGCGGGAAGAGAGACCCAGTACTTC.

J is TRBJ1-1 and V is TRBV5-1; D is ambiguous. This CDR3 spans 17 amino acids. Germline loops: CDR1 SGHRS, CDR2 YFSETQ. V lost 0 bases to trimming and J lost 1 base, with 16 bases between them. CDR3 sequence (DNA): TGCGCCAGCAGCTTGGTGACCCGGGATCCATCGAACACTGAAGCTTTCTTT. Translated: CASSLVTRDPSNTEAFF. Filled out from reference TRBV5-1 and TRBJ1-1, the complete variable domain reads KAGVTQTPRYLIKTRGQQVTLSCSPISGHRSVSWYQQTPGQGLQFLFEYFSETQRNKGNFPGRFSGRQFSNSRSEMNVSTLELGDSALYLCASSLVTRDPSNTEAFFGQGTRLTVV.

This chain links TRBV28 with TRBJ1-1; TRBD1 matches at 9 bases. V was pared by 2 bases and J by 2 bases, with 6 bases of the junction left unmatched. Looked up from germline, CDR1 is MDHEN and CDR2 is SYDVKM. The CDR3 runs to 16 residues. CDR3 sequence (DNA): TGTGCCAGCAGTTTAACAGGGGGCGCAGGAAACACTGAAGCTTTCTTT. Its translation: CASSLTGGAGNTEAFF.

DNA of the CDR3: TGTGCCAGCAGCTTAGGCAACAGGGGAACCTCCACTGAAGCTTTCTTT. Translated, it gives CASSLGNRGTSTEAFF. The rearrangement links TRBV7-6 to TRBJ1-1, with TRBD1 matching 7 bases. Germline loops: CDR1 SGHVS, CDR2 FNYEAQ. The CDR3 is made up of 16 amino acids. V gave up 1 base and J gave up 4 bases; unmatched junction bases: 9.

CDR3 region: CASSLAGTGEQFF. CDR3 coding DNA: TGTGCCAGCAGCTTAGCGGGGACAGGAGAGCAGTTCTTC. The chain has TRBV11-3 and TRBJ2-1; 8 positions match TRBD1. The length of the CDR3 is 13 residues. The germline CDR1 and CDR2 sequences are SGHNT and YENEEA. The J segment lost 10 bases and the V segment lost 1 base, leaving 3 bases of the junction unmatched.

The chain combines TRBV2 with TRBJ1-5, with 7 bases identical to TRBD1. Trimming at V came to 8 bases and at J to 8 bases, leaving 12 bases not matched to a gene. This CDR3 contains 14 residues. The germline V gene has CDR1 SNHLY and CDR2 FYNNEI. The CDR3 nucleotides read TGTGCCAGCGGTAAAGACAGGGATCCGGAGCCCCAGCATTTT. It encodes CASGKDRDPEPQHF.

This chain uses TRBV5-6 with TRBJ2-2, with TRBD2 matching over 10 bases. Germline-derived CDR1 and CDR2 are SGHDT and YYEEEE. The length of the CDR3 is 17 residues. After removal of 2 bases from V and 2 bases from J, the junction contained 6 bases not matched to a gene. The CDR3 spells CASSFDSGRINTGELFF. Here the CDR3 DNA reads TGTGCCAGCAGCTTTGATAGCGGGAGGATAAACACCGGGGAGCTGTTTTTT. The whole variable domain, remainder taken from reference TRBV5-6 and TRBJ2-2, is DAGVTQSPTHLIKTRGQQVTLRCSPKSGHDTVSWYQQALGQGPQFIFQYYEEEERQRGNFPDRFSGHQFPNYSSELNVNALLLGDSALYLCASSFDSGRINTGELFFGEGSRLTVL.

CDR3 DNA sequence: TGTGCCAGCAGCAAGCCACTCCGGGACAGGGACTCAGATACGCAGTATTTT. As protein: CASSKPLRDRDSDTQYF. The chain links TRBV21-1 to TRBJ2-3; the table's D call of TRBD1 was not tested on the DNA. TRBV21-1 is deemed a pseudogene. The CDR3 covers 17 residues.

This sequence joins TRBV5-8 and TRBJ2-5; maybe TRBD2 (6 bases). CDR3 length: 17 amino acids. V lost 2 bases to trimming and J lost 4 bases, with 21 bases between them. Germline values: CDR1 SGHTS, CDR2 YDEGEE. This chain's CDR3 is CASSFGLRGGRRETQYF. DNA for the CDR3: TGTGCCAGCAGCTTCGGGTTAAGGGGAGGCCGGCGAGAGACCCAGTACTTC.

The CDR3 loop reads CASSLLEAGRDNEQFF. Written as DNA, the CDR3 is TGTGCCAGCAGCTTATTGGAGGCCGGGAGGGACAATGAGCAGTTCTTC. The chain uses TRBV7-9 and TRBJ2-1, with 8 bases lining up with TRBD2. Germline-derived CDR1 and CDR2 are SEHNR and FQNEAQ (reference sequence). The CDR3 loop spans 16 amino acids. After removal of 2 bases from V and 5 bases from J, the junction contained 8 bases not matched to a gene.

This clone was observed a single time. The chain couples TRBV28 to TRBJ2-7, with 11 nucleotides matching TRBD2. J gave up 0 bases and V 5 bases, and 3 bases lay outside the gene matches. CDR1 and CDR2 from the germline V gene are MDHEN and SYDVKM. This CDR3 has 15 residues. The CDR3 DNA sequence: TGTGCCAGCAGTACTAGCGGGAGCCACTCCTACGAGCAGTACTTC. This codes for CASSTSGSHSYEQYF.

CDR3 DNA sequence: TGTGCCAGCAGCCAACAAGGACAGGGGGACGACTATGGCTACACCTTC. It yields the protein CASSQQGQGDDYGYTF. The genes are TRBV5-6 and TRBJ1-2; 10 bases match TRBD1. CDR1 is SGHDT, CDR2 YYEEEE, per germline. The trim removed 4 bases at V and 3 bases at J, leaving 9 bases unmatched. There are 16 residues in the CDR3.